This T cell receptor beta chain was obtained from a study of technical replicates of blood from a handful of donors. V lost 3 bases, J lost 4 bases, and 11 bases stayed unmatched. The CDR3 totals 16 residues. Germline CDR1 MNHEY, CDR2 SMNVEV (reference sequence). The data were produced by immunoSEQ multiplex PCR, yet TCRdb's version contains in-frame clones alone and is incomplete. The sample consists of approximately 70,000 clones, approximately 92% of them appearing once. This receptor was identified in a human donor in good health. Specimen: T cells isolated from PBMCs. The chain couples TRBV27 to TRBJ2-7; 8 bases fit TRBD2. CDR3: CASSFKASSGPYEQYF. As DNA, the CDR3 is TGTGCCAGCAGTTTTAAGGCGTCTAGCGGGCCTTACGAGCAGTACTTC.